This T cell receptor (beta chain) appears in the sequencing data of a study of CD8+CD57+ T cells in acquired aplastic anemia. This clonotype came up many times. Its antigen remains unknown. Researchers used genomic DNA as the template to profile TCR beta VDJ and CDR3. TCRdb redid the calling of the reads with MiXCR, one entry per CDR3 protein. The repertoire consists of 150,000 to 200,000 distinct CDR3 sequences, with approximately 52% occurring once and the leading ten covering 1.8%. Study findings and constraints: Significance was not reached for CD8+ Simpson's diversity between patients and controls. The same twenty-nine CD8+ CDR3 sequences occurred in patients and in controls.

From germline, CDR1 is SGHRS and CDR2 YFSETQ. This CDR3 is built from 17 residues. V lost 4 bases and J 0 bases, leaving 19 bases between the germline ends. Sequencing involved patients with CD8+CD57+ cell expansion previously shown by flow cytometry. Severe acquired aplastic anemia was present in all patients. The TCR was taken from a human donor with aplastic anemia. Sequenced input: sorted CD4+, CD8+, or CD8+CD57+ T cells (not recorded which) from PBMCs. The chain uses TRBV5-1 and TRBJ1-1; D is uncertain. CDR3 loop: CASSPTLSTAMNTEAFF. DNA for the CDR3: TGCGCCAGCAGCCCCACCCTCTCGACCGCAATGAACACTGAAGCTTTCTTT.